The source of this T cell receptor beta chain is a study of molecular identifiers for immune sequencing clone quantification. TCRdb re-derived calls from the PCR reads in MiXCR, one entry per CDR3 protein. The table has about 640,000 distinct CDR3 sequences, 15% to 20% seen once; the top ten hold around 0.86%. The CDR3 extends over 14 amino acids. The germline V gene encodes CDR1 LGHDT and CDR2 YNNKEL (reference sequence). This clonotype was counted many times. The germline gene is not matched at one end of the junction; a read error may be the cause. Sequenced material: naive CD8+ T cells from blood, with Jurkat cell RNA spiked in. Subset meaning: FACS-sorted CD8+CD4-CCR7+CD45RA+ naive T cells. The receptor comes from a human donor in good health. Some libraries in this study had Jurkat cell RNA spiked in. The rearrangement uses TRBV3-1 and TRBJ1-1, with D possibly TRBD1 on 6 matching bases. For the CDR3, the DNA is TGTGCCAGCAGCTCCCGGGACACGGCTCCTGAGGCTTTCTTT. Translation gives CASSSRDTAPEAFF. Variable domain in full (rest from reference TRBV3-1 and TRBJ1-1): DTAVSQTPKYLVTQMGNDKSIKCEQNLGHDTMYWYKQDSKKFLKIMFSYNNKELIINETVPNRFSPKSPDKAHLNLHINSLELGDSAVYFCASSSRDTAPEAFFGQGTRLTVV.